Below are 8 T cell receptor beta chains sequenced from a single sample in a study of pediatric ulcerative colitis. Clones were sequenced by immunoSEQ multiplex PCR, and TCRdb holds only the in-frame ones, with some missing. The data contain roughly 64,000 clones, less than 90% of them singletons. The specimen sequenced was blood. Receptors were obtained from a boy aged 5-17 years with severe ulcerative colitis.

CDR3 region: CASSSDSTRRAYGYTF. CDR3 sequence (DNA): TGTGCCAGCAGCTCGGACAGCACTCGGCGGGCCTATGGCTACACCTTC. V gene TRBV5-6 combines with J gene TRBJ1-2; TRBD1 is a possible D gene (6 bases). V lost 3 bases, J lost 4 bases, and 19 bases lay in between. CDR1 and CDR2 (germline): SGHDT, YYEEEE. There are 16 residues in the CDR3.

This rearrangement joins TRBV11-2 to TRBJ2-7, with D possibly being TRBD1 or TRBD2 (5 bases each). Germline CDR1 is SGHAT and CDR2 is FQNNGV. The V end lost 5 bases, the J end lost 5 bases, and 16 bases lay between the germline ends. CDR3 size: 14 residues. As DNA, the CDR3 is TGTGCCAGCAGCGTAGCGTGGGGCAGGGACGAGCAGTACTTC. It is translated as CASSVAWGRDEQYF.

This CDR3 is CASSIWTKHTGELFF. In DNA, the CDR3 is TGTGCCAGTAGTATATGGACAAAACATACCGGGGAGCTGTTTTTT. The chain recombines TRBV19 with TRBJ2-2; a weak D match, TRBD1 (5 bases). V lost 2 bases, J lost 5 bases, and 12 bases lay in between. This CDR3 is 15 amino acids long. CDR1 and CDR2 from the germline V gene are LNHDA and SQIVND (reference sequence).

The chain employs TRBV29-1 and TRBJ2-1; TRBD1 is a possible D gene (5 bases). V lost 4 bases, J lost 8 bases, and 9 bases lay in between. This CDR3 region has 11 residues. In germline, CDR1 is SQVTM, CDR2 ANQGSEA. The CDR3 DNA follows: TGCAGCGTTGGCGTAGGGGATGAGCAGTTCTTC. Its protein product is CSVGVGDEQFF.

The chain joins TRBV7-2 to TRBJ2-7; D gene uncertain. Between the trimmed V and J ends, which lost 5 bases and 0 bases, there was a span of 8 bases. This CDR3 comprises 13 residues. Looked up from germline, CDR1 is SGHTA and CDR2 is FQGNSA. CDR3: CASSPSSSYEQYF. For the CDR3, the DNA is TGTGCCAGCAGCCCCTCGAGCTCCTACGAGCAGTACTTC. The full variable domain, in which reference TRBV7-2 and TRBJ2-7 provide the parts outside the CDR3, is GAGVSQSPSNKVTEKGKDVELRCDPISGHTALYWYRQSLGQGLEFLIYFQGNSAPDKSGLPSDRFSAERTGGSVSTLTIQRTQQEDSAVYLCASSPSSSYEQYFGPGTRLTVT.

The chain recombines TRBV27 with TRBJ2-5; D is unresolved. The CDR3 extends over 13 amino acids. CDR1 and CDR2 from the germline V gene are MNHEY and SMNVEV (reference sequence). Between the trimmed V and J ends, which lost 8 bases and 3 bases, there was a span of 13 bases. CDR3 coding DNA: TGTGCCAGCGGCCATAGCCTGAAAGAGACCCAGTACTTC. Protein sequence: CASGHSLKETQYF.

The chain uses TRBV29-1 and TRBJ1-3; maybe TRBD1 (5 bases). This CDR3 has 13 amino acids. V lost 6 bases and J 0 bases, leaving 9 bases between the germline ends. The germline CDR1 and CDR2 sequences are SQVTM and ANQGSEA. Here the CDR3 reads CSVGRGSGNTIYF. DNA of the CDR3: TGCAGCGTAGGAAGGGGCTCTGGAAACACCATATATTTT.

This clone was detected a few times. The rearrangement links TRBV19 to TRBJ1-2; a weak D match, TRBD1 (5 bases). Trimming removed 6 bases from V and 2 bases from J, with 16 bases in between. The germline gives CDR1 LNHDA, CDR2 SQIVND (reference sequence). The CDR3 consists of 15 residues. In nucleotides, the CDR3 is TGTGCCAGTAGAAGCGTCAGGGAACTAAACTATGGCTACACCTTC. This codes for CASRSVRELNYGYTF.